These 25 T cell receptor beta chains share one sample of origin, sequenced in a study of cytomegalovirus exposure and HLA in healthy donors. Use of 60 Vbeta and 13 Jbeta primers characterized the PCR. Data came from immunoSEQ multiplex PCR; TCRdb stores just in-frame clones and leaves some out. The data hold more than 110,000 clones, with roughly three quarters observed a single time. Sequencing used PBMCs. The receptors were sampled from a woman aged 30 to 39 in good health and CMV-seronegative.

This chain connects TRBV6-4 to TRBJ2-3; 9 positions match TRBD2. Trimming cost V 0 bases and J 1 base; bases outside gene matches: 2. Germline V gene lookup returns CDR1 MRHNA and CDR2 SNTAGT. This CDR3 is built from 16 residues. As DNA, the CDR3 is TGTGCCAGCAGTGACTCGGCTAGCGGGGGCACAGATACGCAGTATTTT. Its protein product is CASSDSASGGTDTQYF.

V is TRBV28 and J is TRBJ2-5; 7 nucleotides line up with TRBD2. Germline CDR1 MDHEN, CDR2 SYDVKM. CDR3 length equals 15 residues. V shed 5 bases and J 4 bases; nucleotides not matched to a gene: 10. The CDR3 bases are TGTGCCAGCAGTCGCCGCGGGGGAGGGTCAGAGACCCAGTACTTC. It codes for CASSRRGGGSETQYF.

V gene TRBV18 combines with J gene TRBJ2-3; 8 bases map to TRBD1. Germline V CDR1 and CDR2: KGHSH, LQKENI. The trim removed 3 bases at V and 3 bases at J, leaving 2 bases unmatched. The CDR3 length is 14 residues. CDR3 bases: TGTGCCAGCTCACCGACAGGGGTGACAGATACGCAGTATTTT. This encodes CASSPTGVTDTQYF.

This chain uses TRBV29-1 with TRBJ2-1, with 7 bases that match TRBD1. Germline CDR1 and CDR2: SQVTM and ANQGSEA. V was clipped by 7 bases and J by 0 bases; unmatched bases: 6. The CDR3 contains 14 residues. In nucleotides, the CDR3 is TGCAGCGCCCTACAGGGGAGCTCCTACAATGAGCAGTTCTTC. It specifies CSALQGSSYNEQFF.

The chain has TRBV27 and TRBJ2-7, with a possible D match to TRBD2 (5 bases). CDR1 and CDR2 (germline): MNHEY, SMNVEV (reference sequence). This CDR3 is built from 14 residues. Trimming took off 4 bases at V and 2 bases at J, with 12 bases between the two ends. The CDR3 spells CASSSPSYPYEQYF. For the CDR3, the DNA is TGTGCCAGCAGTTCACCTAGCTACCCCTACGAGCAGTACTTC.

This chain uses TRBV6-5 with TRBJ2-7; 8 nucleotides match TRBD1. This CDR3 has 14 residues. Germline V gene lookup returns CDR1 MNHEY and CDR2 SVGAGI. Losses at the gene ends were 5 bases for V and 4 bases for J; bases not matched to a gene: 7. CDR3 in amino acids: CASSREWTGYEQYF. The CDR3 DNA sequence: TGTGCCAGCAGTAGGGAGTGGACAGGGTACGAGCAGTACTTC.

The chain uses TRBV5-4 and TRBJ2-6; D is unresolved. The CDR3 extends over 16 amino acids. The germline gives CDR1 SGHNT, CDR2 YYREEE (reference sequence). V was cut by 10 bases and J by 1 base, with 18 bases left in between. The CDR3 is CACSQTEASGANVLTF. DNA for the CDR3: TGTGCCTGCTCGCAAACAGAAGCTTCTGGGGCCAACGTCCTGACTTTC.

This clone has a handful of counts. The gene calls are TRBV29-1 and TRBJ2-1, with a weak D call TRBD1 (6 bases). The CDR3 loop spans 13 amino acids. The V end was cut by 4 bases, the J end by 15 bases, with 22 bases between. Germline CDR1 is SQVTM and CDR2 is ANQGSEA. The CDR3 DNA is TGCAGCGTTGTCATTCCTCCTGGGGGCCCGGGGTTCTTC. Protein sequence: CSVVIPPGGPGFF.

V usage is TRBV28 and J usage is TRBJ2-5, with TRBD1 matching 11 bases. Trimming at V came to 8 bases and at J to 5 bases, leaving 13 bases not matched to a gene. This CDR3 has 16 residues. CDR1 MDHEN and CDR2 SYDVKM come from the germline V gene. Written as DNA, the CDR3 is TGTGCCAGCCATCAATTACCTAGGACAGGGGGCGAGACCCAGTACTTC. Its protein is CASHQLPRTGGETQYF.

About this clone itself: One end of the junction is discordant with germline, which a read error may explain. J is TRBJ2-5 and V is TRBV7-9, with 7 bases fitting TRBD1. The germline CDR1 and CDR2 sequences are SEHNR and FQNEAQ (reference sequence). The CDR3 is 18 residues long. DNA of the CDR3: TGTTCCAGCAGCATAAAATCCGGGACAGACATACCCCAAGAGACCCAGTACTTC. Protein: CSSSIKSGTDIPQETQYF. Full variable domain (missing parts from reference TRBV7-9 and TRBJ2-5): DTGVSQNPRHKITKRGQNVTFRCDPISEHNRLYWYRQTLGQGPEFLTYFQNEAQLEKSRLLSDRFSAERPKGSFSTLEIQRTEQGDSAMYLCSSSIKSGTDIPQETQYFGPGTRLLVL.

The V call is TRBV4-2, the J call TRBJ2-7; D is possibly TRBD1 (6 bases). CDR3 size: 15 residues. Deletions cut 0 bases from V and 3 bases from J, with 12 bases between. Looked up from germline, CDR1 is LGHNA and CDR2 is YNFKEQ. CDR3 loop: CASSQEGHRVYEQYF. The CDR3 nucleotides are TGTGCCAGCAGCCAAGAGGGCCACAGGGTCTACGAGCAGTACTTC.

This chain uses TRBV5-1 with TRBJ1-4; perhaps TRBD1 as D (6 bases). This CDR3 has 14 amino acids. CDR1 is SGHRS and CDR2 is YFSETQ in the germline V gene. V was pared by 2 bases and J by 8 bases, with 13 bases between. The CDR3 nucleotides read TGCGCCAGCAGCTTTGGTCCAGGGGAAGAAAAACTGTTTTTT. Translation gives CASSFGPGEEKLFF.

This clone occurred once. As DNA, the CDR3 is TGTGCCAGCTTCCTCCGGGACAGGGGTACCTACGAGCAGTACTTC. It specifies CASFLRDRGTYEQYF. The rearrangement uses TRBV6-5 and TRBJ2-7; TRBD1 aligns across 10 bases. Germline CDR1 MNHEY, CDR2 SVGAGI. The ends lost 8 bases at V and 2 bases at J; junction bases unmatched: 9. The CDR3 is made up of 15 amino acids.

This chain uses TRBV6-6 with TRBJ2-5, with 10 bases aligning to TRBD1. The CDR3 has 16 amino acids. Losses at the gene ends were 4 bases for V and 3 bases for J; bases not matched to a gene: 8. CDR1 and CDR2 (germline): MNHNY, SVGAGI (reference sequence). CDR3 residues: CASSFQSGTGEETQYF. CDR3 coding DNA: TGTGCCAGCAGTTTCCAATCCGGGACAGGGGAAGAGACCCAGTACTTC.

The rearrangement links TRBV4-2 to TRBJ1-3; no firm D call. The germline V gene encodes CDR1 LGHNA and CDR2 YNFKEQ. Trimming took off 4 bases at V and 0 bases at J, with 16 bases between the two ends. This CDR3 contains 17 residues. The CDR3 DNA follows: TGTGCCAGCAGCCTGCGGGCCGCGCCAAACTCTGGAAACACCATATATTTT. Encoded protein: CASSLRAAPNSGNTIYF.

The chain is built from TRBV25-1 and TRBJ1-3; perhaps TRBD1 as D (5 bases). The CDR3 spans 13 residues. Trimming took off 8 bases at V and 4 bases at J, with 12 bases between the two ends. Germline CDR1 is MGHDK and CDR2 is SYGVNS. CDR3: CASSFGAGNTIYF. The CDR3, as DNA: TGTGCCAGCTCCTTTGGGGCCGGAAACACCATATATTTT.

This sequence joins TRBV7-9 and TRBJ2-5; 10 bases agree with TRBD2. This CDR3 has 15 amino acids. The germline V gene encodes CDR1 SEHNR and CDR2 FQNEAQ (reference sequence). The trim removed 3 bases at V and 3 bases at J, leaving 4 bases unmatched. CDR3 region: CASSFGAGGEETQYF. CDR3 nucleotide sequence: TGTGCCAGCAGCTTTGGAGCGGGGGGGGAAGAGACCCAGTACTTC.

This clone was seen a few times. Germline is not matched at one junction end, which may reflect a read error. This chain joins TRBV7-2 and TRBJ1-6, with a weak D call TRBD1 (6 bases). The CDR3 extends over 15 amino acids. CDR1 is SGHTA and CDR2 is FQGNSA in the germline V gene. CDR3 region: CASSLRGADNSPLHF. CDR3 sequence (DNA): TGTGCCAGCAGCTTACGGGGGGCTGATAACTCACCCCTCCACTTT.

The chain is built from TRBV2 and TRBJ1-2, with 8 nucleotides matching TRBD1. This CDR3 contains 16 residues. Germline CDR1 is SNHLY and CDR2 is FYNNEI. V lost 7 bases to trimming and J lost 3 bases; unmatched junction nucleotides: 13. The chain's CDR3 is CASNVRPDRGDYGYTF. CDR3 nucleotide sequence: TGTGCCAGCAATGTAAGACCCGACAGGGGTGACTATGGCTACACCTTC.

The CDR3 DNA follows: TGTGCCAGCAGCGGAGGACTAGCGAGATCCCAAGAGACCCAGTACTTC. Encoded protein: CASSGGLARSQETQYF. V usage is TRBV9 and J usage is TRBJ2-5; TRBD2 agrees at 9 bases. Losses at the gene ends were 3 bases for V and 1 base for J; bases not matched to a gene: 7. This CDR3 is built from 16 residues. CDR1 and CDR2 from the germline V gene are SGDLS and YYNGEE.

This chain connects TRBV19 to TRBJ1-2; a weak D match, TRBD1 (6 bases). Germline CDR1 LNHDA, CDR2 SQIVND (reference sequence). The V and J ends lost 0 bases and 8 bases respectively, with 19 bases between them. The CDR3 runs 16 residues. The CDR3 nucleotides read TGTGCCAGTAGTATAGATACGCGGGTCCAGGGGCGAGGCTACACCTTC. Its protein product is CASSIDTRVQGRGYTF.

The J gene is TRBJ2-7, the V gene TRBV27; 7 bases match TRBD1. The junction had 18 bases not matched to a gene; V was cut back by 4 bases and J by 3 bases. Looked up from germline, CDR1 is MNHEY and CDR2 is SMNVEV (reference sequence). CDR3 length: 18 residues. The DNA for the CDR3 is TGTGCCAGCAGTTGCCCCCCCAGGGGGTTTAGCCCACTCTACGAGCAGTACGTC. Residues: CASSCPPRGFSPLYEQYV.

The rearrangement uses TRBV18 and TRBJ1-3; 7 bases line up with TRBD1. Germline V gene sequence: CDR1 KGHSH, CDR2 LQKENI. J lost 7 bases, V lost 3 bases, and 12 bases had no gene match. CDR3 length: 16 amino acids. In nucleotides, the CDR3 is TGTGCCAGCTCACCTCCAACTACAGGGGCGAGGAACACCATATATTTT. Translating it yields CASSPPTTGARNTIYF.

The V gene is TRBV13, the J gene TRBJ1-1; D is unclear. The CDR3 is made up of 12 amino acids. Germline CDR1 reads PRHDT; CDR2 reads FYEKMQ (reference sequence). V gave up 2 bases and J gave up 8 bases, with 9 bases separating them. CDR3 in amino acids: CASSLSSVEAFF. In nucleotides, the CDR3 is TGTGCCAGCAGCTTATCCTCAGTAGAAGCTTTCTTT.

V usage is TRBV6-6 and J usage is TRBJ1-1; a possible D gene is TRBD1 (6 bases). In germline, CDR1 is MNHNY, CDR2 SVGAGI (reference sequence). V gave up 2 bases and J gave up 0 bases, with 10 bases separating them. CDR3 length: 15 residues. Here the CDR3 reads CASSYGAGVNTEAFF. Here the CDR3 DNA reads TGTGCCAGCAGTTACGGGGCAGGGGTGAACACTGAAGCTTTCTTT.